This TCR beta chain was retrieved from a study of T cell repertoires in cytomegalovirus infection. In the study overall: Public signatures in TCR beta pointed to CMV infection and matching HLA type. Study-wide results and limits: Based on cumulative public TCR beta family frequency, carriers of CMV plus the relevant HLA were identified. CMV-specific TCR beta clonotypes restricted by HLA-C dominated the ex vivo response.

Looked up from germline, CDR1 is SGHVS and CDR2 is FQNEAQ. V was shortened by 3 bases and J by 8 bases, with 10 bases between the two germline ends. There are 13 residues in the CDR3. This clonotype came up many times. The antigen is unknown. TCRdb re-called the reads through MiXCR, storing one row per CDR3 protein. Among some 220,000 distinct CDR3 sequences listed, roughly 12% were seen once. Sequencing was carried out using PBMCs. The sequence was obtained from a human donor in good health (CMV status not recorded). Some clones in this sample may be carry-over from other donors' samples. This chain joins TRBV7-8 and TRBJ1-4, with no clear D. Here the CDR3 DNA reads TGTGCCAGCAGCTTGGGCCCGGGGGAAAAACTGTTTTTT. This gives the protein CASSLGPGEKLFF.